This T cell receptor (beta chain) was documented in a study of lymphopenia after photon versus proton radiotherapy. Study results and caveats: Survival link was tested only in deceased patients; proton benefit remains a possibility. Post-nadir diversity loss with photons came from oligoclonal expansion, particularly CD8+ Temra cells.

Only in-frame clones appear in the TCRdb table, and some are missing; sequencing was by immunoSEQ multiplex PCR. The sample holds 35,000 to 40,000 clones, more than 75% seen once. The CDR3 spans 16 residues. J gave up 3 bases and V 4 bases, and 2 bases lay outside the gene matches. Germline V CDR1 and CDR2: SNHLY, FYNNEI. In this sample, this clone turned up a few times. Its antigen is unidentified. The specimen comprised peripheral blood, sampled from a patient treated with photon-based radiotherapy. The rearrangement joins TRBV2 to TRBJ2-5; 16 bases are a match to TRBD2. This clonotype was obtained from a man in his fifties or sixties with gastric cancer. The CDR3 is CASSAGTSGREETQYF. The CDR3 region has the DNA TGTGCCAGCAGTGCCGGGACTAGCGGGAGGGAAGAGACCCAGTACTTC. Based on the CDR3 plus reference TRBV2 and TRBJ2-5, the full variable domain is EPEVTQTPSHQVTQMGQEVILRCVPISNHLYFYWYRQILGQKVEFLVSFYNNEISEKSEIFDDQFSVERPDGSNFTLKIRSTKLEDSAMYFCASSAGTSGREETQYFGPGTRLLVL.